This TCR beta chain emerged from a study of blood T cell repertoires in COVID-19. Overall study: The United States, Italy and Spain provided the acute and convalescent COVID-19 samples.

In the authors' workflow: How many nucleated cells were present was estimated from reference gene primer amplification. Sequenced by immunoSEQ multiplex PCR; TCRdb stores in-frame clones only, minus some. The V and J calls and clone size are taken from that table; D and trimming were inferred from the DNA. Of a few hundred thousand clones in the sample, 85% were seen once. J lost 7 bases, V lost 0 bases, and 3 bases had no gene match. This CDR3 region has 15 residues. Germline lookup yields CDR1 MGHRA and CDR2 YSYEKL. The sequenced sample was peripheral blood. The rearrangement joins TRBV4-1 to TRBJ1-6, with 7 bases identical to TRBD1. The sequence came from a woman aged 18-29 years with acute or convalescent COVID-19. The CDR3 region is CASSQEGTDNSPLHF. DNA of the CDR3: TGCGCCAGCAGCCAAGAGGGGACAGACAATTCACCCCTCCACTTT.